This entry describes one T cell receptor beta chain. V gave up 4 bases and J gave up 7 bases; unmatched junction bases: 8. The CDR3 runs to 15 residues. CDR1 LNHDA and CDR2 SQIVND come from the germline V gene (reference sequence). This entry is derived from a study of blood T cell repertoires in COVID-19. The overall study: The samples span acute and convalescent COVID-19 from the United States, Italy and Spain.

In the original analysis: Amplifying reference gene primers gave estimates of nucleated cell counts. TCRdb's table, derived via immunoSEQ multiplex PCR, lists solely in-frame clones and lacks some. V, J and clone size are those of that table, while D and trimming were read from the DNA. Altogether approximately 350,000 clones are present, more than 75% being singletons, with the ten largest covering over 6%. The chain uses TRBV19 and TRBJ2-1, with 9 nucleotides matching TRBD2. Sequencing was carried out using peripheral blood. The receptor was isolated from a woman in her fifties or sixties with COVID-19, enrolled during active disease. The CDR3 nucleotides are TGTGCCAGTAGTAACATAGCGGGAGTGGCAAATGAGCAGTTCTTC. Amino acid sequence: CASSNIAGVANEQFF.